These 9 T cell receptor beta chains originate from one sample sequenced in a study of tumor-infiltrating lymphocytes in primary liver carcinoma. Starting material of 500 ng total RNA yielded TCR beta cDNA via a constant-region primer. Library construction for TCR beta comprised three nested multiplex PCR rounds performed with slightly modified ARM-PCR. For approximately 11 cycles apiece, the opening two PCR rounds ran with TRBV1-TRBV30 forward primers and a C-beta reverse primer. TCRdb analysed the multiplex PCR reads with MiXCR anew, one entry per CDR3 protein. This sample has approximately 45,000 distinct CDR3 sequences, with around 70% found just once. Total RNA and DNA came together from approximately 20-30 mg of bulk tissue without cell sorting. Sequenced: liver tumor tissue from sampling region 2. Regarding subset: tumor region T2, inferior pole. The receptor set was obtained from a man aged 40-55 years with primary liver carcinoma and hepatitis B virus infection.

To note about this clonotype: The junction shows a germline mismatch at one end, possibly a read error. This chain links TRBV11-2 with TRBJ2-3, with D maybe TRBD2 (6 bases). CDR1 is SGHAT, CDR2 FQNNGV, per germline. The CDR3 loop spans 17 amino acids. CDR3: CASSLVPGDTSTHTQYF. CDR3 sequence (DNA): TGTGCCAGCAGCTTAGTTCCGGGGGATACTAGCACACATACGCAGTATTTT.

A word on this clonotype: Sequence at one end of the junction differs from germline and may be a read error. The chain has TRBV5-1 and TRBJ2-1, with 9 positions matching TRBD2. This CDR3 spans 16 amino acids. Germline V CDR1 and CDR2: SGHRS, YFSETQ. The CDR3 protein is CASILVAGGPYNGQFF. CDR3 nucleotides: TGCGCCAGCATCTTGGTGGCGGGAGGGCCATACAATGGGCAGTTCTTC.

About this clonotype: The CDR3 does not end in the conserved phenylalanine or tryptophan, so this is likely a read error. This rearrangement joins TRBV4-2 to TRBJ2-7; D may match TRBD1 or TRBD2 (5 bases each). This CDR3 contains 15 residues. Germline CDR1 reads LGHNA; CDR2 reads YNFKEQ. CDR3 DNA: TGTGCCAGCATCCAAGATAAGGGGAGCGGCTGCGAGCAGTACTTA. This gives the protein CASIQDKGSGCEQYL.

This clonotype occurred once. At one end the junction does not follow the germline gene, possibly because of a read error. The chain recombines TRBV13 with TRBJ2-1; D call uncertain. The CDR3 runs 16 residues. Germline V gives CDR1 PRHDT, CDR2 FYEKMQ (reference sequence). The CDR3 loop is CASSLGDLGRCNGQFF. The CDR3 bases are TGTGCCAGCAGCTTAGGGGACCTGGGAAGGTGCAATGGGCAGTTCTTC.

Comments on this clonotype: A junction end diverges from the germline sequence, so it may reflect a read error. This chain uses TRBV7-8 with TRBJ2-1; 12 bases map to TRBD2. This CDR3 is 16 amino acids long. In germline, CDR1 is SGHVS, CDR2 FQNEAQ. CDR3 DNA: TGCGTCAGCAGCTATCTAGCGGGAGGGTCCTACAATGAGCAGTTCTTC. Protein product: CVSSYLAGGSYNEQFF.

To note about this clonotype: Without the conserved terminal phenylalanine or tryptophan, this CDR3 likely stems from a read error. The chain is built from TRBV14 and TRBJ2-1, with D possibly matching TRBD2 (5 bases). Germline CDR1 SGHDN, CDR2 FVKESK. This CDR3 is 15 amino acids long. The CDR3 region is CASSAVGGSYKEQFL. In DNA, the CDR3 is TGTGCCAGCAGCGCAGTAGGAGGAAGCTACAAAGAGCAGTTCTTA.

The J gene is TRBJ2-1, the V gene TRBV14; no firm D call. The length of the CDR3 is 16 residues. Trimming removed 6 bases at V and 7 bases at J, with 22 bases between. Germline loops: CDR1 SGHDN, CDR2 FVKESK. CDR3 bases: TGTGCCAGCAGTGCCGTAGTGGGATGGGTAAGTAATGAGCAGTTCTTC. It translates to CASSAVVGWVSNEQFF.

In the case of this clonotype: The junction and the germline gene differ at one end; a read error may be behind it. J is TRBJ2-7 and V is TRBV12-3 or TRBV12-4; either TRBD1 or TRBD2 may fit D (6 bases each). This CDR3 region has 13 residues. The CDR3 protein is CANSLWGAGEQYF. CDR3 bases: TGTGCCAACAGTTTATGGGGGGCCGGGGAGCAGTACTTC.

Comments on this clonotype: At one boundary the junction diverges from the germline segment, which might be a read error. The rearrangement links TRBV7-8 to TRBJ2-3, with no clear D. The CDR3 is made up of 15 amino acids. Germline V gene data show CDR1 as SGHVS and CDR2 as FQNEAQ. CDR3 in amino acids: CASSPLRALTDTQYF. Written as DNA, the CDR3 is TGTGCCAGCAGCCCCCTTAGGGCTCTCACAGATACGCAGTACTTT.